These T cell receptor beta chains were read from a single sample in a study of blood T cell repertoires in COVID-19. TCRdb's table, derived via immunoSEQ multiplex PCR, lists solely in-frame clones and lacks some. Found here are around 160,000 clones, approximately 90% of them singletons; the top ten hold roughly 2.3%. The specimen sequenced was peripheral blood. The receptors originated from a man younger than 30 with acute or convalescent COVID-19. CDR3s include the opening cysteine and the closing phenylalanine or tryptophan. D genes are given only for firm matches. The listing skips clone size in some rows; elsewhere it reads once, few, many or a size class.

V gene: TRBV2
D gene: TRBD2
clone size: NA
J gene: TRBJ2-7
CDR3 DNA: TGTGCCAGCAGTGAAAGGGACGGGGGGACCTACGAGCAGTACTTC
CDR3 protein: CASSERDGGTYEQYF

V gene: TRBV24-1
D gene: NA
clone size: once
J gene: TRBJ2-3
CDR3 DNA: TGTGCCACCAGTGATGAACTCCATACGCAGTATTTT
CDR3 protein: CATSDELHTQYF

V gene: TRBV7-2
D gene: NA
clone size: NA
J gene: TRBJ1-1
CDR3 DNA: TGTGCCAGCAGCCCGAGAGCGGGGGCAGGGACTGAAGCTTTCTTT
CDR3 protein: CASSPRAGAGTEAFF

V gene: TRBV5-1
D gene: NA
clone size: NA
J gene: TRBJ1-4
CDR3 DNA: TGCGCCAGCAGCTTGAGAGAGAGGAATGAAAAACTGTTTTTT
CDR3 protein: CASSLRERNEKLFF

V gene: TRBV5-1
D gene: NA
clone size: NA
J gene: TRBJ1-6
CDR3 DNA: TGCGCCAGCAGCTCTCCGCAGAACAATTCACCCCTCCACTTT
CDR3 protein: CASSSPQNNSPLHF

V gene: TRBV2
D gene: NA
clone size: NA
J gene: TRBJ2-5
CDR3 DNA: TGTGCCAGCAGTGGGGCGGGGACCCAGTACTTC
CDR3 protein: CASSGAGTQYF

V gene: TRBV6-6
D gene: NA
clone size: NA
J gene: TRBJ2-7
CDR3 DNA: TGTGCCAGCAGTTACTCGTGGCAGGGAATGGGCGAGCAGTACTTC
CDR3 protein: CASSYSWQGMGEQYF

V gene: TRBV19
D gene: TRBD1
clone size: NA
J gene: TRBJ1-2
CDR3 DNA: TGTGCCAGTAATAAGAGACAGGGAGTCCTCTATGGCTACACCTTC
CDR3 protein: CASNKRQGVLYGYTF

V gene: TRBV27
D gene: NA
clone size: NA
J gene: TRBJ1-2
CDR3 DNA: TGTGCCAGCAGTTTATGGCCTAACTATGGCTACACCTTC
CDR3 protein: CASSLWPNYGYTF

V gene: TRBV13
D gene: TRBD1
clone size: NA
J gene: TRBJ1-2
CDR3 DNA: TGTGCCAGCAGCTTAGCCGGACAGGGGGTCTATGGCTACACCTTC
CDR3 protein: CASSLAGQGVYGYTF

V gene: TRBV27
D gene: NA
clone size: NA
J gene: TRBJ1-2
CDR3 DNA: TGTGCCAGCAGTACCCTTGGACAGCCGGCGGGCTACACCTTC
CDR3 protein: CASSTLGQPAGYTF

V gene: TRBV19
D gene: TRBD2
clone size: NA
J gene: TRBJ2-1
CDR3 DNA: TGTGCCAGTAGTATATCGACTAGCGTTCAGAACAATGAGCAGTTCTTC
CDR3 protein: CASSISTSVQNNEQFF

V gene: TRBV19
D gene: NA
clone size: NA
J gene: TRBJ1-5
CDR3 DNA: TGTGCCAGTAGTATTAGCAGGGAACAGCCCCAGCATTTT
CDR3 protein: CASSISREQPQHF

V gene: TRBV12-5
D gene: NA
clone size: NA
J gene: TRBJ2-7
CDR3 DNA: TGTGCTATAAGGGGTTACTTAACCTCGGAGCAGTACTTC
CDR3 protein: CAIRGYLTSEQYF

V gene: TRBV27
D gene: TRBD1
clone size: NA
J gene: TRBJ2-3
CDR3 DNA: TGTGCCAGCAGTCTTCGGACAGGGAGCACAGATACGCAGTATTTT
CDR3 protein: CASSLRTGSTDTQYF

V gene: TRBV27
D gene: NA
clone size: NA
J gene: TRBJ1-1
CDR3 DNA: TGTGCCAGCAGTTTTCATGCGGGGATGAACACTGAAGCTTTCTTT
CDR3 protein: CASSFHAGMNTEAFF

V gene: TRBV11-2
D gene: TRBD1
clone size: NA
J gene: TRBJ1-4
CDR3 DNA: TGTGCCAGCAGCTTAGTTGCAGGGGGCATCTTTGGAGGGGAAAAACTGTTTTTT
CDR3 protein: CASSLVAGGIFGGEKLFF

V gene: TRBV7-6
D gene: TRBD1
clone size: NA
J gene: TRBJ2-1
CDR3 DNA: TGTGCCAGCAGCTTAGGCGGGACAGGTGTCTACAATGAGCAGTTCTTC
CDR3 protein: CASSLGGTGVYNEQFF

V gene: TRBV30
D gene: NA
clone size: NA
J gene: TRBJ1-2
CDR3 DNA: TGTGCCTGGAGTGGACAGGAATATGGTTACACCTTC
CDR3 protein: CAWSGQEYGYTF

V gene: TRBV12-3/TRBV12-4
D gene: NA
clone size: few
J gene: TRBJ1-1
CDR3 DNA: TGTGCCAGCAGATATACAGTGAACACTGAAGCTTTCTTT
CDR3 protein: CASRYTVNTEAFF

V gene: TRBV5-1
D gene: TRBD1
clone size: NA
J gene: TRBJ1-1
CDR3 DNA: TGCGCCAGCAGCCCGGGACAGGGATTGAACACTGAAGCTTTCTTT
CDR3 protein: CASSPGQGLNTEAFF

V gene: TRBV7-9
D gene: TRBD1
clone size: NA
J gene: TRBJ1-1
CDR3 DNA: TGTGCCAGCAGCGGTCCCGGGACAGGTTCCGAAGCTTTCTTT
CDR3 protein: CASSGPGTGSEAFF

V gene: TRBV5-1
D gene: TRBD1
clone size: NA
J gene: TRBJ1-2
CDR3 DNA: TGCGCCAGCAGCTTGGCCGGGACAGGGGATGGCTACACCTTC
CDR3 protein: CASSLAGTGDGYTF

V gene: TRBV2
D gene: NA
clone size: NA
J gene: TRBJ1-3
CDR3 DNA: TGTGCCAGCAGCTGGGCACCGGGAAACACCATATATTTT
CDR3 protein: CASSWAPGNTIYF

V gene: TRBV19
D gene: NA
clone size: NA
J gene: TRBJ2-1
CDR3 DNA: TGTGCCAGTAGTATAGGTGGTCACATAGTAGCCCCTTGGGATGAGCAGTTCTTC
CDR3 protein: CASSIGGHIVAPWDEQFF